This section outlines one TCR beta chain sequence together with its context. Antigen specificity is unknown. This sample was taken from a study of glioma-infiltrating T cells. Study context: Low-grade gliomas were grade II; glioblastomas were grade IV at initial diagnosis. Before surgery, glioma patients received dexamethasone for at most six days. Target coverage was about 4- to 11-fold for about a million blood T cells.

The CDR3 length is 17 residues. V lost 5 bases, J lost 3 bases, and 14 bases stayed unmatched. Germline loops: CDR1 MDHEN, CDR2 SYDVKM. TCR alpha and beta CDR3 regions were amplified from RNA using iRepertoire nested multiplex PCR. A single record per CDR3 protein comes from TCRdb applying MiXCR to the multiplex PCR reads. The top ten clones hold more than 10% of a sample with 300,000 to 400,000 distinct CDR3 sequences, less than 50% of them seen once. Study-level points and caveats: Shared blood CDR3 signature motifs marked patients with low tissue-blood divergence.

This TCR came from a human donor with low-grade glioma or glioblastoma, undergoing nonglioma brain surgery, or in good health (not recorded which). Sample: glioma tissue, nonneoplastic brain tissue, or PBMCs (not recorded which). The rearrangement links TRBV28 to TRBJ1-1, with 8 bases matching TRBD1. CDR3 nucleotides: TGTGCCAGCAGTATCCTGGGACAGGCATTTACCTACACTGAAGCTTTCTTT. It translates to CASSILGQAFTYTEAFF.